The rows below give T cell receptor beta chains drawn from one sample of a study of T-cell memory formation after mild COVID-19. In TCRdb, the 5' RACE reads were re-called with MiXCR into one record per CDR3 protein. Among about 200,000 distinct CDR3 sequences listed, 9.5% to 10% were seen once. The sequenced sample was PBMCs or a T cell subset sorted from them (not recorded which). These receptors were obtained from a man between 18 and 29 years old who had mild COVID-19 (a few samples of this study predate the infection). Cell type and time point are not known. CDR3s include the opening cysteine and the closing phenylalanine or tryptophan. Each record gives: clone size, J gene, V gene, D gene, CDR3 protein, CDR3 DNA. The D gene is left open where the match is weak. Clone size is shown for a subset of rows, as once, few, many or a class of expanded clone.

clone size: .; J gene: TRBJ2-3; V gene: TRBV4-2; D gene: .; CDR3 protein: CASRPIGGRSTDTQYF; CDR3 DNA: TGTGCCAGCAGACCAATAGGGGGGAGAAGCACAGATACGCAGTATTTT
clone size: few; J gene: TRBJ1-2; V gene: TRBV10-3; D gene: TRBD1; CDR3 protein: CATTPQGQGVNYGYTF; CDR3 DNA: TGTGCCACCACCCCGCAGGGACAGGGCGTTAACTATGGCTACACCTTC
clone size: few; J gene: TRBJ2-7; V gene: TRBV23-1; D gene: .; CDR3 protein: CASTPIPPVVGGYEQYF; CDR3 DNA: TGCGCCAGCACCCCAATCCCCCCCGTAGTGGGGGGCTACGAGCAGTACTTC
clone size: few; J gene: TRBJ2-5; V gene: TRBV4-3; D gene: .; CDR3 protein: CASSQSLAGGSYQETQYF; CDR3 DNA: TGCGCCAGCAGCCAGTCTCTTGCTGGCGGTTCGTACCAAGAGACCCAGTACTTC
clone size: few; J gene: TRBJ2-5; V gene: TRBV25-1; D gene: .; CDR3 protein: CASSEWQQETQYF; CDR3 DNA: TGTGCCAGCAGTGAGTGGCAGCAAGAGACCCAGTACTTC
clone size: few; J gene: TRBJ1-2; V gene: TRBV7-2; D gene: TRBD1; CDR3 protein: CASSLRDRKYGYTF; CDR3 DNA: TGTGCCAGCAGCCTCCGGGACAGGAAATATGGCTACACCTTC
clone size: .; J gene: TRBJ2-1; V gene: TRBV3-1; D gene: .; CDR3 protein: CASSPPYRGGEQFF; CDR3 DNA: TGTGCCAGCAGCCCACCTTACAGAGGGGGTGAGCAGTTCTTC
clone size: many; J gene: TRBJ1-1; V gene: TRBV2; D gene: .; CDR3 protein: CASSVGTEAFF; CDR3 DNA: TGTGCCAGCAGTGTTGGGACTGAAGCTTTCTTT
clone size: few; J gene: TRBJ2-3; V gene: TRBV29-1; D gene: .; CDR3 protein: CSVEWQYLTDTQYF; CDR3 DNA: TGCAGCGTTGAATGGCAGTACCTCACAGATACGCAGTATTTT
clone size: .; J gene: TRBJ1-1; V gene: TRBV6-5; D gene: .; CDR3 protein: CASSGRFRNTEAFF; CDR3 DNA: TGTGCCAGCAGCGGGAGGTTTCGTAACACTGAAGCTTTCTTT
clone size: many; J gene: TRBJ2-3; V gene: TRBV20-1; D gene: .; CDR3 protein: CSARDRAVGTDTQYF; CDR3 DNA: TGCAGTGCTAGAGATAGGGCGGTGGGAACAGATACGCAGTATTTT
clone size: .; J gene: TRBJ2-2; V gene: TRBV5-1; D gene: .; CDR3 protein: CASSLVTQATGELFF; CDR3 DNA: TGCGCCAGCAGCTTGGTTACTCAGGCCACCGGGGAGCTGTTTTTT
clone size: .; J gene: TRBJ1-4; V gene: TRBV20-1; D gene: .; CDR3 protein: CSAVRTGQDEKLFF; CDR3 DNA: TGCAGTGCCGTTAGGACGGGGCAGGATGAAAAACTGTTTTTT
clone size: .; J gene: TRBJ2-2; V gene: TRBV7-8; D gene: .; CDR3 protein: CASSLHQNTGELFF; CDR3 DNA: TGTGCCAGCAGTCTACATCAGAACACCGGGGAGCTGTTTTTT
clone size: few; J gene: TRBJ2-7; V gene: TRBV5-5; D gene: .; CDR3 protein: CASSQPRGFIYEQYF; CDR3 DNA: TGTGCCAGCAGCCAGCCGCGGGGTTTTATTTACGAGCAGTACTTC
clone size: .; J gene: TRBJ2-3; V gene: TRBV7-3; D gene: TRBD2; CDR3 protein: CASSVGLAGGTDTQYF; CDR3 DNA: TGTGCCAGCAGCGTAGGACTAGCGGGAGGCACAGATACGCAGTATTTT
clone size: .; J gene: TRBJ2-1; V gene: TRBV18; D gene: TRBD1; CDR3 protein: CASSPRDRRNEQFF; CDR3 DNA: TGTGCCAGCTCACCCAGGGACAGGCGGAATGAGCAGTTCTTC
clone size: .; J gene: TRBJ2-3; V gene: TRBV7-2; D gene: .; CDR3 protein: CASSLGQRGVTDTQYF; CDR3 DNA: TGTGCCAGCAGCTTAGGACAGCGAGGAGTCACAGATACGCAGTATTTT
clone size: few; J gene: TRBJ1-5; V gene: TRBV18; D gene: .; CDR3 protein: CASSPGSQQPQHF; CDR3 DNA: TGTGCCAGCTCACCAGGCAGCCAACAGCCCCAGCATTTT
clone size: few; J gene: TRBJ2-3; V gene: TRBV4-2; D gene: .; CDR3 protein: CASSQDKDRRWSDTQYF; CDR3 DNA: TGTGCCAGCAGCCAAGATAAAGACAGGCGTTGGTCAGATACGCAGTATTTT
clone size: .; J gene: TRBJ2-2; V gene: TRBV7-9; D gene: .; CDR3 protein: CASSPMPGELFF; CDR3 DNA: TGTGCCAGCAGCCCGATGCCCGGGGAGCTGTTTTTT
clone size: .; J gene: TRBJ2-5; V gene: TRBV20-1; D gene: .; CDR3 protein: CSASPSQETQYF; CDR3 DNA: TGCAGTGCTAGTCCCTCCCAAGAGACCCAGTACTTC
clone size: .; J gene: TRBJ2-3; V gene: TRBV5-1; D gene: .; CDR3 protein: CASSFHRVDTQYF; CDR3 DNA: TGCGCCAGCAGCTTCCACAGGGTGGATACGCAGTATTTT
clone size: .; J gene: TRBJ2-1; V gene: TRBV7-2; D gene: .; CDR3 protein: CASSLYWASNEQFF; CDR3 DNA: TGTGCCAGCAGCTTGTATTGGGCCTCCAATGAGCAGTTCTTC
clone size: .; J gene: TRBJ2-2; V gene: TRBV7-2; D gene: .; CDR3 protein: CASSFRRNTGELFF; CDR3 DNA: TGTGCCAGCAGCTTCCGGCGAAACACCGGGGAGCTGTTTTTT
clone size: .; J gene: TRBJ2-1; V gene: TRBV7-2; D gene: .; CDR3 protein: CASSLEASADNEQFF; CDR3 DNA: TGTGCCAGCAGCTTAGAAGCTAGCGCCGACAATGAGCAGTTCTTC
clone size: .; J gene: TRBJ2-7; V gene: TRBV7-2; D gene: TRBD1; CDR3 protein: CASSQDRGEYYEQYF; CDR3 DNA: TGTGCCAGCAGCCAGGACAGGGGCGAATACTACGAGCAGTACTTC
clone size: .; J gene: TRBJ2-2; V gene: TRBV7-2; D gene: .; CDR3 protein: CASSLDRRDEELFF; CDR3 DNA: TGTGCCAGCAGCTTAGACAGACGTGACGAGGAGCTGTTTTTT
clone size: many; J gene: TRBJ1-1; V gene: TRBV5-1; D gene: .; CDR3 protein: CASIEDTEAFF; CDR3 DNA: TGCGCCAGCATTGAGGACACTGAAGCTTTCTTT
clone size: few; J gene: TRBJ1-1; V gene: TRBV7-8; D gene: .; CDR3 protein: CASSLELSTEAFF; CDR3 DNA: TGTGCCAGCAGCTTAGAGCTTTCTACTGAAGCTTTCTTT
clone size: .; J gene: TRBJ1-5; V gene: TRBV7-2; D gene: .; CDR3 protein: CASSFLALDQPQHF; CDR3 DNA: TGTGCCAGCAGCTTTCTGGCATTGGATCAGCCCCAGCATTTT
clone size: few; J gene: TRBJ1-6; V gene: TRBV5-6; D gene: TRBD1; CDR3 protein: CASSIDRASLHF; CDR3 DNA: TGTGCCAGCAGCATCGACAGGGCATCCCTCCACTTT
clone size: .; J gene: TRBJ1-1; V gene: TRBV6-5; D gene: .; CDR3 protein: CASSYSAGPAFF; CDR3 DNA: TGTGCCAGCAGTTACTCGGCAGGGCCAGCTTTCTTT
clone size: .; J gene: TRBJ1-2; V gene: TRBV24-1; D gene: TRBD1; CDR3 protein: CATSPGGIGYGYTF; CDR3 DNA: TGTGCCACCAGTCCAGGGGGCATTGGCTATGGCTACACCTTC
clone size: few; J gene: TRBJ2-5; V gene: TRBV6-5; D gene: .; CDR3 protein: CASSYTPPRGETQYF; CDR3 DNA: TGTGCCAGCAGTTACACACCCCCCCGGGGAGAGACCCAGTACTTC
clone size: .; J gene: TRBJ1-1; V gene: TRBV20-1; D gene: .; CDR3 protein: CSARVPLNTEAFF; CDR3 DNA: TGCAGTGCTAGAGTGCCCCTGAACACTGAAGCTTTCTTT
clone size: .; J gene: TRBJ1-5; V gene: TRBV4-1; D gene: TRBD1; CDR3 protein: CASSPGTGTSSNQPQHF; CDR3 DNA: TGCGCCAGCAGCCCCGGGACAGGGACTTCGAGCAATCAGCCCCAGCATTTT
clone size: many; J gene: TRBJ2-1; V gene: TRBV27; D gene: .; CDR3 protein: CASSLWVGYEQFF; CDR3 DNA: TGTGCCAGCAGTTTATGGGTCGGCTATGAGCAGTTCTTC
clone size: .; J gene: TRBJ2-3; V gene: TRBV27; D gene: .; CDR3 protein: CASSLFPGGTDTQYF; CDR3 DNA: TGTGCCAGCAGTTTATTTCCGGGGGGCACAGATACGCAGTATTTT
clone size: many; J gene: TRBJ2-7; V gene: TRBV5-1; D gene: .; CDR3 protein: CPRPSTGAREQYF; CDR3 DNA: TGCCCACGCCCTAGCACGGGGGCGAGGGAGCAGTACTTC
clone size: few; J gene: TRBJ1-1; V gene: TRBV6-1; D gene: .; CDR3 protein: CASSGEDQGGNTEAFF; CDR3 DNA: TGTGCCAGCAGCGGAGAAGACCAAGGGGGGAACACTGAAGCTTTCTTT
clone size: .; J gene: TRBJ1-2; V gene: TRBV6-1; D gene: .; CDR3 protein: CASSEAIYGYTF; CDR3 DNA: TGTGCCAGCAGTGAAGCGATCTATGGCTACACCTTC
clone size: few; J gene: TRBJ1-4; V gene: TRBV6-5; D gene: TRBD1; CDR3 protein: CASSPPGGGQLFF; CDR3 DNA: TGTGCCAGCAGTCCCCCCGGAGGGGGCCAACTGTTTTTT
clone size: few; J gene: TRBJ2-5; V gene: TRBV2; D gene: TRBD2; CDR3 protein: CASSALTSGRKTQYF; CDR3 DNA: TGTGCCAGCAGCGCTTTGACTAGCGGGCGGAAGACCCAGTACTTC
clone size: .; J gene: TRBJ2-3; V gene: TRBV5-6; D gene: TRBD2; CDR3 protein: CASSLRTSWDTDTQYF; CDR3 DNA: TGTGCCAGCAGCCTAAGGACTAGCTGGGACACAGATACGCAGTATTTT
clone size: many; J gene: TRBJ2-3; V gene: TRBV20-1; D gene: TRBD2; CDR3 protein: CSAKGGGTDTQYF; CDR3 DNA: TGCAGTGCTAAGGGCGGGGGGACAGATACGCAGTATTTT
clone size: .; J gene: TRBJ1-2; V gene: TRBV9; D gene: .; CDR3 protein: CASSVGQGGYTF; CDR3 DNA: TGTGCCAGCAGCGTAGGCCAAGGGGGCTACACCTTC
clone size: many; J gene: TRBJ2-5; V gene: TRBV11-2; D gene: .; CDR3 protein: CASSLGTKETQYF; CDR3 DNA: TGTGCCAGCAGCTTAGGGACGAAAGAGACCCAGTACTTC
clone size: few; J gene: TRBJ1-1; V gene: TRBV4-2; D gene: TRBD1; CDR3 protein: CASSDRGFRAFF; CDR3 DNA: TGTGCCAGCAGCGACAGGGGATTTAGGGCTTTCTTT
clone size: many; J gene: TRBJ2-7; V gene: TRBV4-2; D gene: .; CDR3 protein: CASSQDERGREQYF; CDR3 DNA: TGTGCCAGCAGCCAAGATGAGAGGGGGAGAGAGCAGTACTTC
clone size: .; J gene: TRBJ2-3; V gene: TRBV12-3/TRBV12-4; D gene: TRBD1; CDR3 protein: CASSLDRTGVDTQYF; CDR3 DNA: TGTGCCAGCAGTTTAGATCGGACAGGGGTAGATACGCAGTATTTT
clone size: many; J gene: TRBJ2-1; V gene: TRBV20-1; D gene: TRBD2; CDR3 protein: CSAWGGSSSYNEQFF; CDR3 DNA: TGCAGTGCTTGGGGGGGTTCCAGCTCCTACAATGAGCAGTTCTTC